Listed here are 26 T cell receptor beta chains from one sample, sequenced in a study of T cell responses to AZD1222 COVID-19 vaccine (dated by TCRdb to the early 2020s). The library came from the immunoSEQ multiplex PCR assay. TCRdb obtained this table from immuneACCESS and retained in-frame rearrangements with V and J assigned. These tables miss some clones; where compared with another copy, unresolved V genes account for less than half of the shortfall, and the remainder is unexplained. This sample gives about 180,000 clones in total; roughly 88% of them show up just once. The top ten constitute around 10% of the sample. The sample's time point label, in plain terms: about 28 days (+/-7) after the second vaccine dose. The specimen was peripheral blood, collected 28 days after the second AZD1222 dose. The receptors come from an adult who received the AZD1222 COVID-19 vaccine.

The chain couples TRBV27 to TRBJ2-1; possibly TRBD1 or TRBD2 for D (5 bases each). CDR3 length equals 14 residues. Trimming left V 11 bases short and J 2 bases short, with 16 bases between. Germline CDR1 and CDR2: MNHEY and SMNVEV (reference sequence). CDR3 nucleotide sequence: TGTGCCCTCTCGGGACGGTACCCCTACAATGAGCAGTTCTTC. Translating gives CALSGRYPYNEQFF.

The chain couples TRBV7-2 to TRBJ1-5, with 8 bases fitting TRBD1. J was trimmed by 5 bases and V by 5 bases; bases with no gene match: 5. Germline V gives CDR1 SGHTA, CDR2 FQGNSA. This CDR3 comprises 14 residues. The CDR3 here is CASSPRTGYQPQHF. In nucleotides, the CDR3 is TGTGCCAGCAGCCCCAGGACAGGGTATCAGCCCCAGCATTTT.

DNA for the CDR3: TGTGCCAGCAGTGATTCCCACAGGGCTGGGGCCAACGTCCTGACTTTC. It translates to CASSDSHRAGANVLTF. The chain joins TRBV25-1 to TRBJ2-6; TRBD1 might be the D (6 bases). CDR3 size: 16 residues. V dropped 3 bases and J dropped 2 bases, with 11 bases sitting between them. Germline V gene sequence: CDR1 MGHDK, CDR2 SYGVNS.

The gene calls are TRBV5-1 and TRBJ2-5, with TRBD1 as a possible D gene (6 bases). Germline CDR1 SGHRS, CDR2 YFSETQ. This CDR3 contains 14 residues. V was pared by 1 base and J by 4 bases, with 11 bases between. The DNA for the CDR3 is TGCGCCAGCAGCTTGTCTACAGGGTTAGAGACCCAGTACTTC. Translated: CASSLSTGLETQYF.

This sequence joins TRBV18 and TRBJ1-2; D possibly corresponds to TRBD1 (5 bases). V was pared by 1 base and J by 5 bases, with 11 bases between. Germline V lookup: CDR1 KGHSH, CDR2 LQKENI. The CDR3 loop spans 14 amino acids. The CDR3 nucleotides are TGTGCCAGCTCACCACAGGGGACTGAGTATGGCTACACCTTC. Amino acid sequence: CASSPQGTEYGYTF. Full variable domain (missing parts from reference TRBV18 and TRBJ1-2): NAGVMQNPRHLVRRRGQEARLRCSPMKGHSHVYWYRQLPEEGLKFMVYLQKENIIDESGMPKERFSAEFPKEGPSILRIQQVVRGDSAAYFCASSPQGTEYGYTFGSGTRLTVV.

The gene calls are TRBV30 and TRBJ1-2; 8 bases are shared with TRBD1. V shed 5 bases, J shed 4 bases, and the junction held 12 bases outside the gene matches. Germline values: CDR1 GTSNPN, CDR2 SVGIG (reference sequence). The CDR3 consists of 15 residues. The DNA for the CDR3 is TGTGCCTGGCTAGGACAGGGCTACGCGGGCTATGGCTACACCTTC. Amino acid sequence: CAWLGQGYAGYGYTF.

CDR3 DNA sequence: TGTGCCAGCAGTTCCTACCTCGGGACAGCGGGCCTCATCGAGCAGTACTTC. It is translated as CASSSYLGTAGLIEQYF. The chain links TRBV28 to TRBJ2-7, with D possibly matching TRBD1 (7 bases). CDR1 MDHEN and CDR2 SYDVKM come from the germline V gene. The CDR3 is 17 residues long. Trimming removed 4 bases at V and 6 bases at J, with 25 bases between.

The J gene is TRBJ1-2, the V gene TRBV28, with 10 positions matching TRBD1. The CDR3 has 14 amino acids. V shed 3 bases, J shed 9 bases, and the junction held 7 bases outside the gene matches. CDR1 MDHEN and CDR2 SYDVKM come from the germline V gene. The DNA of the CDR3 is TGTGCCAGCAGTTTGCCCGGGACAGGGGTTCGCTACACCTTC. Protein: CASSLPGTGVRYTF.

The chain links TRBV5-4 to TRBJ1-2; maybe TRBD1 (5 bases). V lost 4 bases and J 0 bases, leaving 13 bases between the germline ends. There are 15 residues in the CDR3. Germline V gene lookup returns CDR1 SGHNT and CDR2 YYREEE (reference sequence). CDR3 region: CASSSPGRTNYGYTF. The CDR3 DNA reads as TGTGCCAGCAGCAGCCCGGGACGGACTAACTATGGCTACACCTTC.

The chain is built from TRBV12-3 or TRBV12-4 and TRBJ1-1; no clear D gene. This CDR3 is built from 12 residues. Trimming took 10 bases from V and 4 from J, leaving 13 bases between them. CDR3 sequence (DNA): TGTGCCACAGGCCCGCGGTCCACTGAAGCTTTCTTT. Translation gives CATGPRSTEAFF.

This clone came up once. The CDR3 bases are TGTGCCAGCAGCTTGAACCCGAACACCGGGGAGCTGTTTTTT. This translates into CASSLNPNTGELFF. The rearrangement uses TRBV7-2 and TRBJ2-2; D is unclear. The CDR3 totals 14 residues. CDR1 is SGHTA and CDR2 is FQGNSA in the germline V gene. V lost 3 bases and J 0 bases, leaving 5 bases between the germline ends.

The rearrangement joins TRBV19 to TRBJ2-7; TRBD2 agrees at 10 bases. Germline CDR1 LNHDA, CDR2 SQIVND (reference sequence). The J segment lost 0 bases and the V segment lost 3 bases, leaving 2 bases of the junction unmatched. The CDR3 length is 15 residues. The CDR3 region has the DNA TGTGCCAGTAGTATTACTAGCGGGAACTCCTACGAGCAGTACTTC. Encoded protein: CASSITSGNSYEQYF.

This chain joins TRBV29-1 and TRBJ1-5, with TRBD1 identical over 7 bases. After removal of 4 bases from V and 5 bases from J, the junction contained 5 bases not matched to a gene. The germline V gene encodes CDR1 SQVTM and CDR2 ANQGSEA. The CDR3 covers 13 residues. Here the CDR3 DNA reads TGCAGCGTTGCCATCAGGGGGGATCAGCCCCAGCATTTT. Encoded protein: CSVAIRGDQPQHF.

The chain recombines TRBV30 with TRBJ1-5; D uncertain. The CDR3 spans 16 residues. V lost 2 bases, J lost 3 bases, and 17 bases lay in between. Germline V gene sequence: CDR1 GTSNPN, CDR2 SVGIG (reference sequence). In nucleotides, the CDR3 is TGTGCCTGGAGTACTGGCGAGGAAGTCCTCAATCAGCCCCAGCATTTT. This codes for CAWSTGEEVLNQPQHF.

The J gene is TRBJ1-2, the V gene TRBV29-1; D unresolved. The germline V and J ends were trimmed by 7 bases and 4 bases, with 19 bases remaining between them. This CDR3 has 14 amino acids. From germline, CDR1 is SQVTM and CDR2 ANQGSEA. The CDR3 DNA reads as TGCAGCGCATTTTCCCCTATTGGGCCCTATGGCTACACCTTC. This gives the protein CSAFSPIGPYGYTF.

In its sample, this clone was seen a few times. This chain uses TRBV9 with TRBJ2-2, with D possibly being TRBD1 (6 bases). Trimming removed 4 bases from V and 7 bases from J, with 14 bases in between. Germline values: CDR1 SGDLS, CDR2 YYNGEE. The CDR3 consists of 14 residues. The chain's CDR3 is CASSSGVEVGELFF. CDR3 DNA sequence: TGTGCCAGCAGCTCAGGGGTAGAAGTCGGGGAGCTGTTTTTT.

The chain recombines TRBV7-9 with TRBJ1-1; 9 bases are a match to TRBD1. The CDR3 is 15 residues long. V lost 5 bases, J lost 1 base, and 5 bases stayed unmatched. Germline V gene data show CDR1 as SEHNR and CDR2 as FQNEAQ (reference sequence). The CDR3 bases are TGTGCCAGCAGCCCCCGGGACAGGGCGAACACTGAAGCTTTCTTT. Translating it yields CASSPRDRANTEAFF.

The DNA of the CDR3 is TGTGCCAGCAGTTTATATCTGGGACAGGGGGCGGGAGACTATGGCTACACCTTC. This sequence encodes CASSLYLGQGAGDYGYTF. V gene TRBV28 combines with J gene TRBJ1-2; 12 bases are shared with TRBD1. This CDR3 has 18 residues. Trimming at V came to 1 base and at J to 3 bases, leaving 9 bases not matched to a gene. Germline V gene sequence: CDR1 MDHEN, CDR2 SYDVKM.

The chain carries TRBV15 and TRBJ1-5, with TRBD1 matching over 7 bases. This CDR3 region has 15 residues. Germline V CDR1 and CDR2: LNHNV, YYDKDF (reference sequence). The junction had 5 bases not matched to a gene; V was cut back by 0 bases and J by 6 bases. DNA for the CDR3: TGTGCCACCAGCAGAGACCGTGACAGGGTTCAGCCCCAGCATTTT. Translating gives CATSRDRDRVQPQHF.

The V and J genes are TRBV19 and TRBJ1-2, with 11 bases matching TRBD1. J was trimmed by 7 bases and V by 6 bases; bases with no gene match: 13. Germline-derived CDR1 and CDR2 are LNHDA and SQIVND (reference sequence). This CDR3 is 16 amino acids long. CDR3 sequence (DNA): TGTGCCAGTAGCCCGGGGACAGGGGGACGGATTGGTGGCTACACCTTC. It is translated as CASSPGTGGRIGGYTF.

This sequence joins TRBV6-2 or TRBV6-3 and TRBJ2-6; no definite D call. The CDR3 contains 17 residues. V was pared by 0 bases and J by 1 base, with 10 bases between. Per germline, CDR1 MNHEY and CDR2 SVGEGT. The chain's CDR3 is CASSYSRLGSGANVLTF. For the CDR3, the DNA is TGTGCCAGCAGTTACTCCAGACTTGGGTCTGGGGCCAACGTCCTGACTTTC.

The rearrangement links TRBV15 to TRBJ1-2; D is perhaps TRBD1 (6 bases). The CDR3 has 15 amino acids. Trimming cost V 0 bases and J 5 bases, with 13 bases left between them. Germline V lookup: CDR1 LNHNV, CDR2 YYDKDF (reference sequence). The CDR3 bases are TGTGCCACCAGCAGAGATCCCGGGGGCTTATATGGCTACACCTTC. This encodes CATSRDPGGLYGYTF.

This chain links TRBV19 with TRBJ1-5, with D uncertain. Trimming stripped 4 bases from V and 5 bases from J, with 9 bases between. The CDR3 runs 13 residues. The germline V gene encodes CDR1 LNHDA and CDR2 SQIVND (reference sequence). The CDR3 spells CASSTYKDQPQHF. The CDR3 nucleotides are TGTGCCAGTAGTACATACAAGGATCAGCCCCAGCATTTT.

The chain combines TRBV4-1 with TRBJ2-3, with D perhaps TRBD2 (5 bases). The V end was cut by 4 bases, the J end by 0 bases, with 11 bases between. CDR1 is MGHRA, CDR2 YSYEKL, per germline. CDR3 length: 15 amino acids. This CDR3 reads CASSLRTGSTDTQYF. DNA for the CDR3: TGCGCCAGCAGCCTACGGACGGGGAGCACAGATACGCAGTATTTT.

This clone has a single count. V gene TRBV6-5 combines with J gene TRBJ2-5, with D maybe TRBD2 (6 bases). The CDR3 is 14 amino acids. Per the germline V gene, CDR1 is MNHEY and CDR2 is SVGAGI. Trimming took 6 bases from V and 2 from J, leaving 13 bases between them. CDR3: CASSYGTLQETQYF. DNA of the CDR3: TGTGCCAGCAGCTACGGGACTTTACAAGAGACCCAGTACTTC.

This sequence joins TRBV27 and TRBJ2-7; 8 nucleotides agree with TRBD1. Trimming cost V 7 bases and J 0 bases; bases outside gene matches: 5. The CDR3 is made up of 14 amino acids. Germline values: CDR1 MNHEY, CDR2 SMNVEV (reference sequence). The CDR3 is CASKGQANSYEQYF. DNA of the CDR3: TGTGCCAGCAAGGGACAGGCGAACTCCTACGAGCAGTACTTC.